The source of this T cell receptor beta chain is a study of cytomegalovirus exposure and HLA in healthy donors. Findings and caveats of the study: Per published accounts, TCR beta sequences correctly predicted the HLA-A and HLA-B alleles of most subjects. Earlier analysis looked at TCR beta V segments, and most were productive about 87% or about 30% of the time.

Germline V CDR1 and CDR2: MGHRA, YSYEKL. The CDR3 runs to 15 residues. V shed 3 bases, J shed 3 bases, and the junction held 4 bases outside the gene matches. The PCR had 60 Vbeta and 13 Jbeta primers. Using immunoSEQ multiplex PCR, the repertoire was profiled, and TCRdb retains in-frame clones only, with some absent. The table has around 300,000 clones, about 66% seen once. In the case of this clone: Antigen: not known.

Sequenced material: PBMCs. The clonotype was recovered from a female donor in good health and CMV-seronegative. The V gene is TRBV4-1, the J gene TRBJ2-1; TRBD2 agrees at 8 bases. DNA of the CDR3: TGCGCCAGCAGCCAGGGGGGACTAGACTACAATGAGCAGTTCTTC. It codes for CASSQGGLDYNEQFF.